This T cell receptor beta chain was sequenced in a study of Tregs in tolerant kidney transplant recipients. Notes on the study in general: Tregs expanded with activated donor B cells seemed most donor-specific.

The data were produced by immunoSEQ multiplex PCR, yet TCRdb's version contains in-frame clones alone and is incomplete. In the table there are over 50,000 clones, 75% to 90% of which are singletons. On this clone: Its specificity is not known.

This CDR3 comprises 14 residues. Trimming removed 2 bases from V and 1 base from J, with 9 bases in between. The germline CDR1 and CDR2 sequences are SGHKS and YYEKEE (reference sequence). J is TRBJ1-2 and V is TRBV5-5; D unclear. This specimen consisted of Tregs from blood, obtained before the transplant. The sequence derives from a human donor who received a combined kidney and bone marrow transplant. The DNA for the CDR3 is TGTGCCAGCAGCTTCACGATACATAACTATGGCTACACCTTC. It yields the protein CASSFTIHNYGYTF.